This is a list of T cell receptor beta chains from one sample in a study of metastatic and nonmetastatic thyroid tumors. TCRdb re-processed the PCR reads through MiXCR. The sample holds roughly 36,000 clones; 11% are singletons and the top ten take more than 15%. The source material was blood. The receptors derive from a female donor with papillary thyroid cancer or a benign thyroid nodule (not recorded which). Some clones in this sample may be carry-over from other donors' samples. The CDR3 runs from the conserved cysteine through the conserved F or W. The D gene is left open where the match is weak. Size tells how often a clone was seen (once, few, many) or the class of an expanded clone, and some rows leave it out.

J	size	length	D	V	CDR3	DNA
TRBJ2-7	medium-sized	16	TRBD1	TRBV6-5	CASSYGSGTGDYEQYF	TGTGCCAGCAGTTACGGGTCGGGGACAGGGGACTACGAGCAGTACTTC
TRBJ2-3	many	18	TRBD2	TRBV20-1	CSARDLRGTSGGTDTQYF	TGCAGTGCTAGAGATCTTAGAGGGACTAGCGGGGGGACAGATACGCAGTATTTT
TRBJ2-7	few	13	-	TRBV11-2	CASSLITGNEQYF	TGTGCCAGCAGCTTGATTACTGGCAACGAGCAGTACTTC
TRBJ2-1	many	15	TRBD2	TRBV6-2/TRBV6-3	CASSLLAGGPDEQFF	TGTGCCAGCAGTCTTCTAGCGGGAGGGCCGGATGAGCAGTTCTTC
TRBJ2-3	many	16	TRBD1	TRBV7-3	CASSSRGTGGTDTQYF	TGTGCCAGCAGCTCTCGCGGGACAGGGGGCACAGATACGCAGTATTTT
TRBJ1-6	medium-sized	12	TRBD1	TRBV12-3/TRBV12-4	CASSYRGSPLHF	TGTGCCAGCAGTTACAGGGGATCACCCCTCCACTTT
TRBJ2-2	many	15	TRBD1	TRBV2	CASSANRGGTGELFF	TGTGCCAGCAGTGCTAACAGGGGTGGCACCGGGGAGCTGTTTTTT
TRBJ2-1	-	17	-	TRBV20-1	CSARESLGTRAWNEQFF	TGCAGTGCTAGAGAGAGTCTTGGTACTAGAGCCTGGAATGAGCAGTTCTTC
TRBJ2-3	many	15	-	TRBV4-3	CASSQQRGSTDTQYF	TGCGCCAGCAGCCAACAACGGGGTAGCACAGATACGCAGTATTTT
TRBJ1-2	-	16	-	TRBV6-1	CASTSSDLPLHHGYTF	TGTGCCAGCACCTCCTCGGACCTTCCCCTCCACCATGGCTACACCTTC
TRBJ2-7	many	13	-	TRBV4-2	CASSPGTVYEQYF	TGTGCCAGCAGCCCGGGTACCGTCTACGAGCAGTACTTC
TRBJ1-3	-	11	-	TRBV25-1	CASRYGGTIYF	TGTGCCAGCAGGTATGGGGGGACGATATATTTT
TRBJ2-7	-	14	-	TRBV20-1	CSAAGSGISYYQYF	TGCAGTGCTGCTGGTTCAGGGATTAGCTACTATCAGTACTTC
TRBJ1-1	many	12	-	TRBV12-3/TRBV12-4	CASSLERAEAFF	TGTGCCAGCAGTTTAGAGAGGGCTGAAGCTTTCTTT
TRBJ2-1	many	15	TRBD2	TRBV27	CASSLKAGGYNEQFF	TGTGCCAGCAGTTTAAAAGCGGGAGGGTACAATGAGCAGTTCTTC
TRBJ1-4	few	14	TRBD1	TRBV9	CASSAGGGNEKLFF	TGTGCCAGCAGCGCAGGGGGCGGTAATGAAAAACTGTTTTTT
TRBJ2-3	many	12	-	TRBV5-1	CASSLATDTQYF	TGCGCCAGCTCCTTGGCAACAGATACGCAGTATTTT
TRBJ2-3	many	14	-	TRBV20-1	CSARRGDRTDTQYF	TGCAGTGCTAGGAGGGGGGACCGCACAGATACGCAGTATTTT
TRBJ1-4	many	15	-	TRBV5-5	CASSGGGPRNEKLFF	TGTGCCAGCAGCGGAGGGGGACCGCGTAATGAAAAACTGTTTTTT
TRBJ2-5	-	15	TRBD2	TRBV11-2	CASSLALGGVETQYF	TGTGCCAGCAGCTTAGCACTCGGGGGGGTAGAGACCCAGTACTTC
TRBJ1-2	many	17	TRBD1	TRBV5-6	CASSFPTGGMPGYGYTF	TGTGCCAGCAGCTTCCCGACAGGGGGTATGCCAGGCTATGGCTACACCTTC
TRBJ1-2	-	14	TRBD1	TRBV19	CASSPIDRAYGYTF	TGTGCCAGTAGTCCTATCGACAGGGCCTATGGCTACACCTTC
TRBJ2-7	many	16	TRBD2	TRBV28	CASTTEGEGLAYEQYF	TGTGCCAGCACCACGGAGGGGGAGGGACTAGCATACGAGCAGTACTTC
TRBJ2-3	many	15	-	TRBV2	CASLMSTDKGDTQYF	TGTGCCAGCCTGATGAGTACAGACAAAGGGGATACGCAGTATTTT
TRBJ1-2	many	12	-	TRBV10-3	CAISESKFGYTF	TGTGCCATCAGTGAGTCGAAATTCGGCTACACCTTC